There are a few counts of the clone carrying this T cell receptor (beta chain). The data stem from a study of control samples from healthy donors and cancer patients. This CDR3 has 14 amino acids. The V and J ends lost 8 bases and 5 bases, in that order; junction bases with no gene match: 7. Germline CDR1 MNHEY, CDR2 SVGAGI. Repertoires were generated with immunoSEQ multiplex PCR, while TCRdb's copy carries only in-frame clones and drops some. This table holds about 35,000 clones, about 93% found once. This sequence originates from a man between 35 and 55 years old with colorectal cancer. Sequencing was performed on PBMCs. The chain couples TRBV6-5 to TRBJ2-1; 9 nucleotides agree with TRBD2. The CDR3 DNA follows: TGTGCCAGCGGCATGACTAGCGGTCACAATGAGCAGTTCTTC. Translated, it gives CASGMTSGHNEQFF.